Below are 4 T cell receptor beta chains sequenced from a single sample in a study of cytomegalovirus exposure and HLA in healthy donors. Sequencing used immunoSEQ multiplex PCR; TCRdb keeps in-frame clones, though not all of them. Of around 61,000 clones detected, about 92% appear once; the ten largest clones hold 1.1%. The sequencing sample was made of PBMCs. The receptors come from a man aged 18 to 30 in good health and CMV-seronegative.

The rearrangement uses TRBV11-3 and TRBJ2-5; D might be TRBD1 (5 bases). The V gene's germline CDR1 is SGHNT and CDR2 YENEEA. The CDR3 is made up of 16 amino acids. The ends were cut back, 4 bases at V and 5 bases at J, with 20 bases in the middle. CDR3 sequence: CASSSTPSKGAETQYF. The CDR3 DNA follows: TGTGCCAGCAGCTCCACCCCTTCAAAAGGGGCCGAGACCCAGTACTTC.

The chain combines TRBV5-6 with TRBJ1-5, with a weak D call TRBD1 (5 bases). Deletions cut 6 bases from V and 5 bases from J, with 18 bases between. CDR3 size: 15 residues. In germline, CDR1 is SGHDT, CDR2 YYEEEE. The CDR3 loop is CASTQGWGGDQPQHF. In nucleotides, the CDR3 is TGTGCCAGCACCCAGGGTTGGGGGGGAGATCAGCCCCAGCATTTT.

The genes are TRBV19 and TRBJ1-1; D not certain. Germline CDR1 and CDR2: LNHDA and SQIVND (reference sequence). V shed 7 bases and J shed 0 bases, with 24 bases lying between them. The CDR3 sequence is 18 residues long. This CDR3 reads CASTNTRLGAFLNTEAFF. The CDR3 DNA is TGTGCCAGTACGAATACACGACTCGGAGCATTCCTGAACACTGAAGCTTTCTTT.

This clone was seen a single time. The chain joins TRBV2 to TRBJ2-7; 9 nucleotides match TRBD2. V lost 3 bases, J lost 3 bases, and 6 bases stayed unmatched. The CDR3 sequence is 15 residues long. Germline V gives CDR1 SNHLY, CDR2 FYNNEI. CDR3 amino acids: CASSESRGGGYEQYF. The CDR3 nucleotides read TGTGCCAGCAGTGAGTCGCGCGGGGGGGGCTACGAGCAGTACTTC.